This T cell receptor (beta chain) is drawn from a study of cytomegalovirus exposure and HLA in healthy donors. Overall study findings and caveats: V- and J-gene trimming in TCR beta was tied to a missense DCLRE1C variant by an analysis performed later. Most TCR sequences were uncommon, yet certain public TCRs appeared in many donors. Researchers counted 150 to 200 TCR beta chains as cytomegalovirus-associated.

As for this clone: Antigen unknown.

Both 60 Vbeta primers and 13 Jbeta primers went into the PCR. Profiling relied on immunoSEQ multiplex PCR, and the TCRdb table lists in-frame clones only, not all of them. The table lists roughly 150,000 clones, roughly 85% of them singletons, with roughly 0.7% in the top ten. The donors gave bone marrow, and they were healthy. Germline CDR1 SEHNR, CDR2 FQNEAQ (reference sequence). The CDR3 is 16 residues long. V was clipped by 0 bases and J by 1 base, with 12 bases between them. This receptor was obtained from a male donor in good health and CMV-seronegative. The chain joins TRBV7-9 to TRBJ1-1, with D possibly TRBD1 on 6 matching bases. The sequenced material came from PBMCs. CDR3 sequence reads: CASSLAGGGQNTEAFF. The CDR3 DNA reads TGTGCCAGCAGCTTAGCAGGGGGGGGACAGAACACTGAAGCTTTCTTT.